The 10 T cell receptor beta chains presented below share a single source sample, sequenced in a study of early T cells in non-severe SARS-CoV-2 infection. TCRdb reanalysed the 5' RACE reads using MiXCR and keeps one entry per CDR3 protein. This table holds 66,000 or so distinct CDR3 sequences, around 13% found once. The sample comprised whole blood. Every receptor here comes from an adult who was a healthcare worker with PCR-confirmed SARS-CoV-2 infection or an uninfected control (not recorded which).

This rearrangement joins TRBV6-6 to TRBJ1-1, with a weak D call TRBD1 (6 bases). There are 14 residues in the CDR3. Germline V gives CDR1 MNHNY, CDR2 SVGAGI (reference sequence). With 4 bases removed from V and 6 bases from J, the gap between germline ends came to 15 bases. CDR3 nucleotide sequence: TGTGCCAGCAGTTTCTCCCAGGGGCTTTCTGAAGCTTTCTTT. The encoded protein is CASSFSQGLSEAFF.

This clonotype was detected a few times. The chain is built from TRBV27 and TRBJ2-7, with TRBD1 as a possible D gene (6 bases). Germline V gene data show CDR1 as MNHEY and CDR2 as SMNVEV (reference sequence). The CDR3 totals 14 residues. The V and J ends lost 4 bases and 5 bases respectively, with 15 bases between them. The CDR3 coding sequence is TGTGCCAGCAGTTCCGGGTCCAGGGGCGACGAGCAGTACTTC. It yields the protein CASSSGSRGDEQYF.

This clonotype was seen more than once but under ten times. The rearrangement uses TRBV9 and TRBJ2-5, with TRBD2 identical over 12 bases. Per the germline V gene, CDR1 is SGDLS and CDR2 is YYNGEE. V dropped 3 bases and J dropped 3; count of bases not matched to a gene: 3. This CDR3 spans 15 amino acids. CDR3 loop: CASSGLAGVEETQYF. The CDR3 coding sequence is TGTGCCAGCAGCGGACTAGCGGGAGTAGAAGAGACCCAGTACTTC.

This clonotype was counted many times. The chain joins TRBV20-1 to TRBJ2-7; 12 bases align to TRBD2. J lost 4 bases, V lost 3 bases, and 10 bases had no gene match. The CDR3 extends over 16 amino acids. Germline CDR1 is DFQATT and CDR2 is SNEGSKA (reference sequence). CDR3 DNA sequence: TGCAGTGCTAGTCGCAGGGGGACTAGCGGGCCATACGAGCAGTACTTC. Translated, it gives CSASRRGTSGPYEQYF.

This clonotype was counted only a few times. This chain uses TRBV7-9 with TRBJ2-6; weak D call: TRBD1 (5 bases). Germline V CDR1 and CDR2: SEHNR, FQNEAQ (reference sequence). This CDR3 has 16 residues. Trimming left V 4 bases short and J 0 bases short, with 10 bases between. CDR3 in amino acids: CASSSGQPSGANVLTF. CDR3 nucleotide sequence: TGTGCCAGCAGCTCCGGACAACCCTCTGGGGCCAACGTCCTGACTTTC.

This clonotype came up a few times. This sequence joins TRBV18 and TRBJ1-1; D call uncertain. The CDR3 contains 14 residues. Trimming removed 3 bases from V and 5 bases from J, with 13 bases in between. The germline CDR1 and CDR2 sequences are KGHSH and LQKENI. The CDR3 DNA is TGTGCCAGCTCACCCCCGGTAGGGCGTACTGAAGCTTTCTTT. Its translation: CASSPPVGRTEAFF. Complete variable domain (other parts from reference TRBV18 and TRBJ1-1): NAGVMQNPRHLVRRRGQEARLRCSPMKGHSHVYWYRQLPEEGLKFMVYLQKENIIDESGMPKERFSAEFPKEGPSILRIQQVVRGDSAAYFCASSPPVGRTEAFFGQGTRLTVV.

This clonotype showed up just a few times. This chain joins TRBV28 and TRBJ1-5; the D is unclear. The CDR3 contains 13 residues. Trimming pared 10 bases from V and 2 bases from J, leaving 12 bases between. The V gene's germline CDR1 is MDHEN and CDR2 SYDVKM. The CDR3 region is CAILTPGNQPQHF. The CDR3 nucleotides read TGTGCCATCCTCACCCCCGGCAATCAGCCCCAGCATTTT.

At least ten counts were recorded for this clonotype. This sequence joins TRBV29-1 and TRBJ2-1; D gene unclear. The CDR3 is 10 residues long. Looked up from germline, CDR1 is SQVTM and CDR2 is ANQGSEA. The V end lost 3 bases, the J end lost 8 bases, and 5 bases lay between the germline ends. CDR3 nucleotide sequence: TGCAGCGTTGAGGGATATGAGCAGTTCTTC. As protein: CSVEGYEQFF.

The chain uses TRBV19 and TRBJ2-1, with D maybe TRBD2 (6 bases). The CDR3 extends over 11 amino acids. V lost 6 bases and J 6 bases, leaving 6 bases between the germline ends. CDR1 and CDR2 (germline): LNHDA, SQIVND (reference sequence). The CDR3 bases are TGTGCCAGTAGGGGGGGCAATGAGCAGTTCTTC. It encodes CASRGGNEQFF.

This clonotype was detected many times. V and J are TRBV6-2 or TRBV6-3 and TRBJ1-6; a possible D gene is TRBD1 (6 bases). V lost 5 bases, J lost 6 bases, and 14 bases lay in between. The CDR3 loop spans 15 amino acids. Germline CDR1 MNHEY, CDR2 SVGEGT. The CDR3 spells CASSPKQGRNSPLHF. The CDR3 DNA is TGTGCCAGCAGTCCGAAACAGGGCCGTAATTCACCCCTCCACTTT.